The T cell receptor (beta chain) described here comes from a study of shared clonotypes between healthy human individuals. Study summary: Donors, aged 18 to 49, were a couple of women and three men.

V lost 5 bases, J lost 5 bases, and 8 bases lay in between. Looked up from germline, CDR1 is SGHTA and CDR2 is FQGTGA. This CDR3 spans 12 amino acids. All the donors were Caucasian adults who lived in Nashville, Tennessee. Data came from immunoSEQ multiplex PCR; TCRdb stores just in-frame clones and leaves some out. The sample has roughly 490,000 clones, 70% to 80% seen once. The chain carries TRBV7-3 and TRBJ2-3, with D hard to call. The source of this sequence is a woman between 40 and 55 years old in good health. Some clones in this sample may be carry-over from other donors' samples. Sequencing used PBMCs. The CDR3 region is CASSPRGDTQYF. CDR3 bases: TGTGCCAGCAGCCCCCGTGGAGATACGCAGTATTTT.